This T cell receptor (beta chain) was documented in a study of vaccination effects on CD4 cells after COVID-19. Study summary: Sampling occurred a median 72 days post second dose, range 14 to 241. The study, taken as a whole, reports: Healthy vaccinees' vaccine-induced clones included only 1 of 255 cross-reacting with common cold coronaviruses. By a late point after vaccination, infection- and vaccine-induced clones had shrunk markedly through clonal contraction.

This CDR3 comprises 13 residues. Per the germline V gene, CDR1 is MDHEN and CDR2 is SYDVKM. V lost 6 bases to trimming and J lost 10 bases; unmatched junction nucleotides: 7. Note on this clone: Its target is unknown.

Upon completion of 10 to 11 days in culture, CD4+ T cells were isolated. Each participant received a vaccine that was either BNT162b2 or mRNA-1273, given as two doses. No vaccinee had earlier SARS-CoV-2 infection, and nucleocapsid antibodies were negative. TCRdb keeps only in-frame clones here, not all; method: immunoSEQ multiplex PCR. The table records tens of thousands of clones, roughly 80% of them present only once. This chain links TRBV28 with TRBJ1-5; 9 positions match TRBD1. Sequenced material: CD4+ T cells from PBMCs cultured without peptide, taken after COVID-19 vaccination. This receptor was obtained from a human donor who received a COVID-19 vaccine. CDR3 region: CASSRDRVQPQHF. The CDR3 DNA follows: TGTGCCAGCAGCCGGGACAGGGTACAACCCCAGCATTTT.